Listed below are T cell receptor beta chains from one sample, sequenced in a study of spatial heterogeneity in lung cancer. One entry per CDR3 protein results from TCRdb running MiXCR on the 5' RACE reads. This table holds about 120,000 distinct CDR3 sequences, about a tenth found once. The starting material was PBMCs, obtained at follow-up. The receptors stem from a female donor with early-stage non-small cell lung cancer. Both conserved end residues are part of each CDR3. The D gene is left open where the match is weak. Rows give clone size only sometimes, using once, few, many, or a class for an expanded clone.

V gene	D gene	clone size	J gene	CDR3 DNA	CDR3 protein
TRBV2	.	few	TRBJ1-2	TGTGCCAGCAGAGGCAGCACCACTAACTATGGCTACACCTTC	CASRGSTTNYGYTF
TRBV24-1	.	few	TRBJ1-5	TGTGCCACCAGTGATCCCCGGACTCAGAATCAGCCCCAGCATTTT	CATSDPRTQNQPQHF
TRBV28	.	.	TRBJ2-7	TGTGCCAGCAGTCTAGACTCTCTGACCTACGAGCAGTACTTC	CASSLDSLTYEQYF
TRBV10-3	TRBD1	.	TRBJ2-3	TGTGCCATCAGCAGACAGGGTATAAGGCGGACAGATACGCAGTATTTT	CAISRQGIRRTDTQYF
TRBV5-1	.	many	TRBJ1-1	TGCGCCAGCAGCTTGACAGGACGGAGTATGGGTGGCACTGAAGCTTTCTTT	CASSLTGRSMGGTEAFF
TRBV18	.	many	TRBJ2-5	TGTGCCAGCTCACCAATCCAGGCAGAGACCCAGTACTTC	CASSPIQAETQYF
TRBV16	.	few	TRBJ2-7	TGTGCCAGCAGCCAATCTCGGGTGTCAGCCCAGCAGTACTTC	CASSQSRVSAQQYF
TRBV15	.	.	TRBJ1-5	TGTGCCACCAGCAGACTAGGGGCTAGCAATCAGCCCCAGCATTTT	CATSRLGASNQPQHF
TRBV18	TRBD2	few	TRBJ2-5	TGTGCCAGCTCACCGCGGACTAGCGGGAGGAAAGAGACCCAGTACTTC	CASSPRTSGRKETQYF
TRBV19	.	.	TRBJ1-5	TGTGCCAGTAGTAGGGGGGCTTCACTCTTCCAGACCAATCAGCCCCAGCATTTT	CASSRGASLFQTNQPQHF
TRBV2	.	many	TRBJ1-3	TGTGCCAGCAGTGCGACAGGCCTCTCTGGAAACACCATATATTTT	CASSATGLSGNTIYF
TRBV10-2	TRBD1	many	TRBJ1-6	TGCGCCAGTAAGACCGGGACAGGCCTTAATTCACCCCTCCACTTT	CASKTGTGLNSPLHF
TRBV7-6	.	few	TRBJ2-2	TGTGCCAGCAGCGTCAACGACCCCGGGGAGCTGTTTTTT	CASSVNDPGELFF
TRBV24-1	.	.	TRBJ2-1	TGTGCCACCAGTGATTTGCAAACAGGGCCCTACAATGAGCAGTTCTTC	CATSDLQTGPYNEQFF
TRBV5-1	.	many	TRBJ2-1	TGCGCCAGCAGCTGGACAGATTACAATGAGCAGTTCTTC	CASSWTDYNEQFF
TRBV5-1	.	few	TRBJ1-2	TGCGCCAGCAGCTTGGGGACGGAATCTAACTATGGCTACACCTTC	CASSLGTESNYGYTF
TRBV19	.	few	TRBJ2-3	TGTGCCAGTAGTGTCGCGGGTCCCGCTTTGGGCACAGATACGCAGTATTTT	CASSVAGPALGTDTQYF
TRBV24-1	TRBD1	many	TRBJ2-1	TGTGCCACCAGTGACACGGGACAGGGCAACAATGAGCAGTTCTTC	CATSDTGQGNNEQFF
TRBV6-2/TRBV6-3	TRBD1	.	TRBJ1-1	TGTGCCAGCGGACAAACAGGGGCGTCCACTGAAGCTTTCTTT	CASGQTGASTEAFF
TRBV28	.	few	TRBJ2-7	TGTGCCAGCAGTTACACAGGGTCAAGCTCCTACGAGCAGTACTTC	CASSYTGSSSYEQYF
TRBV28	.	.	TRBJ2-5	TGTGCCAGCAGTTTTGGCGCCCAAGAGACCCAGTACTTC	CASSFGAQETQYF
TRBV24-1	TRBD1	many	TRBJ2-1	TGTGCCACCAGTGATGCCACAGGGGTGCAGTTCTTC	CATSDATGVQFF
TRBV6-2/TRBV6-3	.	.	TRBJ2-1	TGTGCCAGCAGTTTGTTCGGGAAGTACAATGAGCAGTTCTTC	CASSLFGKYNEQFF
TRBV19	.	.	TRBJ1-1	TGTGCCAGTAGTAAGGACGGGAACACTGAAGCTTTCTTT	CASSKDGNTEAFF